The present entry profiles one T cell receptor beta chain with its context. This table comes from immunoSEQ multiplex PCR, and its TCRdb copy is limited to in-frame clones, with some not included. The sample lists 110,000 to 150,000 clones, roughly 80% occurring once. This record belongs to a study of blood T cell repertoires in COVID-19. Germline V CDR1 and CDR2: SGHAT, FQNNGV. The V end was cut by 1 base, the J end by 4 bases, with 9 bases between. The CDR3 runs to 14 residues. Sequenced input: PBMCs or T cells enriched from blood (not recorded which). This clonotype was sampled from a woman between 18 and 29 years old who had been exposed to COVID-19. The rearrangement links TRBV11-2 to TRBJ2-3, with D unclear. CDR3 sequence: CASSLGSASDTQYF. Written as DNA, the CDR3 is TGTGCCAGCAGCTTAGGTAGTGCCTCAGATACGCAGTATTTT.